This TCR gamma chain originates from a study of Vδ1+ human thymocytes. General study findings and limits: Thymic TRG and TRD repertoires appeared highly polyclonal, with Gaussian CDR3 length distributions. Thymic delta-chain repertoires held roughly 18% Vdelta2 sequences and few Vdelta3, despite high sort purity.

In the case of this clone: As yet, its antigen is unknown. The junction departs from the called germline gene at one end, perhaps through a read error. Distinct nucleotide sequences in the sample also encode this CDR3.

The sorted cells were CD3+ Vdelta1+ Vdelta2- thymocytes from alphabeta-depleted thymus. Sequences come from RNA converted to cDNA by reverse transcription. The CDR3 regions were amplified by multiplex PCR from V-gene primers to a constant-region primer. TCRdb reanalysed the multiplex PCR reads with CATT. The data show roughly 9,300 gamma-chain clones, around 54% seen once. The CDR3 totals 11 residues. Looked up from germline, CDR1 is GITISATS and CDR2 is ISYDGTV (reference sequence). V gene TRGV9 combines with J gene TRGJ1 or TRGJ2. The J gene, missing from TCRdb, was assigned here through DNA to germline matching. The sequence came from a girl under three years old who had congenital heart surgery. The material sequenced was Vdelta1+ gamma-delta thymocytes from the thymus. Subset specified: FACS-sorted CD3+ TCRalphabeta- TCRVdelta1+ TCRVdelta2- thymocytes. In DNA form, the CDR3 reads TGCGCCTTGTGGGAGGACTATAAGAAACTCTTT. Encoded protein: CALWEDYKKLF.